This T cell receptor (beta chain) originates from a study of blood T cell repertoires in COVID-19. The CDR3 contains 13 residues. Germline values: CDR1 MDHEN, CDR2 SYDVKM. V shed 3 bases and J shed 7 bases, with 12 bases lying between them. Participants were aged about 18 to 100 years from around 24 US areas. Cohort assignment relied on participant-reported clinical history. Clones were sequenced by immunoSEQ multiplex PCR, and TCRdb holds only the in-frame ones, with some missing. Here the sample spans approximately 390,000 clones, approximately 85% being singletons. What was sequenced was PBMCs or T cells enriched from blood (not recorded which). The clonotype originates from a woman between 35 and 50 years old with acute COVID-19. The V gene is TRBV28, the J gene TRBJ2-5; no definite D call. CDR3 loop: CASSLATSGTQYF. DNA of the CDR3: TGTGCCAGCAGTTTGGCTACCTCGGGGACCCAGTACTTC.